Included here is one TCR beta chain sequence, with context. V was cut by 2 bases and J by 0 bases, with 5 bases left in between. CDR3 length: 13 residues. The germline V gene has CDR1 SGHRS and CDR2 YFSETQ. The source of the sample is a study of technical replicates of blood from several donors. Sequencing was performed with immunoSEQ multiplex PCR; in TCRdb, only in-frame clones are kept and a portion is missing. The sample has approximately 99,000 clones; about 96% are singletons. V is TRBV5-1 and J is TRBJ1-1; possible D gene TRBD1, 5 bases. This TCR was recovered from a human donor in good health. What was sequenced was T cells isolated from PBMCs. CDR3 bases: TGCGCCAGCAGCTTAGGGGTGAACACTGAAGCTTTCTTT. Its protein is CASSLGVNTEAFF.